The rows below give T cell receptor beta chains drawn from one sample of a study of T cell responses to AZD1222 COVID-19 vaccine. Using immunoSEQ multiplex PCR, the repertoire was profiled, and TCRdb retains in-frame clones only, with some absent. The sample lists 95,000 to 100,000 clones, nearly 90% occurring once. The source material was peripheral blood, sampled on day 0 of AZD1222 vaccination. These receptors came from an adult in good health. CDR3s include the opening cysteine and the closing phenylalanine or tryptophan. The D gene is left open where the match is weak. Not all rows give a size; the values are once, few, many and, for expanded clones, a class.

abundance: NA; d_gene: NA; v_gene: TRBV5-6; j_gene: TRBJ2-3; len: 14; CDR3nt: TGTGCCAGCAGCTTGGGGCGGGTTTCAGATACGCAGTATTTT; CDR3aa: CASSLGRVSDTQYF
abundance: NA; d_gene: NA; v_gene: TRBV7-3; j_gene: TRBJ2-1; len: 14; CDR3nt: TGTGCCAGCAGCTTATCAGGGGCCTACGTTGAGCAGTTCTTC; CDR3aa: CASSLSGAYVEQFF
abundance: NA; d_gene: NA; v_gene: TRBV7-8; j_gene: TRBJ1-1; len: 15; CDR3nt: TGTGCCAGCAGCTTAGCGCGTCGGAAAAACACTGAAGCTTTCTTT; CDR3aa: CASSLARRKNTEAFF
abundance: NA; d_gene: TRBD1; v_gene: TRBV5-1; j_gene: TRBJ1-4; len: 15; CDR3nt: TGCGCCAGCAGCTTGAGTTGGCAGGGGGAAGGAAAACTGTTTTTT; CDR3aa: CASSLSWQGEGKLFF
abundance: NA; d_gene: NA; v_gene: TRBV4-2; j_gene: TRBJ2-2; len: 15; CDR3nt: TGTGCCAGCAGCCACAGGGTTCCGAACACCGGGGAGCTGTTTTTT; CDR3aa: CASSHRVPNTGELFF
abundance: NA; d_gene: TRBD1; v_gene: TRBV19; j_gene: TRBJ2-3; len: 16; CDR3nt: TGTGCCAGTACCCCCCCTCCGGGACAGGGGGCAGATACGCAGTATTTT; CDR3aa: CASTPPPGQGADTQYF
abundance: NA; d_gene: NA; v_gene: TRBV7-2; j_gene: TRBJ2-2; len: 14; CDR3nt: TGTGCCAGCAGCTGGCGCCAAAACACCGGGGAGCTGTTTTTT; CDR3aa: CASSWRQNTGELFF
abundance: few; d_gene: NA; v_gene: TRBV27; j_gene: TRBJ1-4; len: 18; CDR3nt: TGTGCCAGCAGTTCATTATTAGAGTGGCCCCCGACGGGTGAAAAACTGTTTTTT; CDR3aa: CASSSLLEWPPTGEKLFF
abundance: NA; d_gene: NA; v_gene: TRBV5-1; j_gene: TRBJ1-1; len: 13; CDR3nt: TGCGCCAGCAGCCCAGCTGGGGACACTGAAGCTTTCTTT; CDR3aa: CASSPAGDTEAFF
abundance: NA; d_gene: TRBD1; v_gene: TRBV5-1; j_gene: TRBJ1-1; len: 17; CDR3nt: TGCGCCAGCAGCTTGGATGGACAGGCGGGGTCGGACACTGAAGCTTTCTTT; CDR3aa: CASSLDGQAGSDTEAFF
abundance: NA; d_gene: NA; v_gene: TRBV28; j_gene: TRBJ1-5; len: 15; CDR3nt: TGTGCCAGCAGTTATACCAGGGTAGGGAGTCAGCCCCAGCATTTT; CDR3aa: CASSYTRVGSQPQHF
abundance: NA; d_gene: NA; v_gene: TRBV4-3; j_gene: TRBJ1-4; len: 15; CDR3nt: TGCGCCAGCAGCCAAGAAAACACCGGAGGCGAAAAACTGTTTTTT; CDR3aa: CASSQENTGGEKLFF
abundance: NA; d_gene: NA; v_gene: TRBV5-4; j_gene: TRBJ2-3; len: 16; CDR3nt: TGTGCCAGCAGCTTGGAGCCAGGACTCAGCACAGATACGCAGTATTTT; CDR3aa: CASSLEPGLSTDTQYF
abundance: NA; d_gene: NA; v_gene: TRBV5-4; j_gene: TRBJ1-1; len: 14; CDR3nt: TGTGCCAGCAGCTTGTGGGGGGCGTACACTGAAGCTTTCTTT; CDR3aa: CASSLWGAYTEAFF
abundance: NA; d_gene: TRBD1; v_gene: TRBV6-5; j_gene: TRBJ1-6; len: 14; CDR3nt: TGTGCCAGCACGGAGACAGGGGGCGATTCACCCCTCCACTTT; CDR3aa: CASTETGGDSPLHF
abundance: NA; d_gene: NA; v_gene: TRBV3-1/TRBV3-2; j_gene: TRBJ1-1; len: 16; CDR3nt: TGTGCCAGCAGCCAAGTAAGGGGTGGTGGGAACACTGAAGCTTTCTTT; CDR3aa: CASSQVRGGGNTEAFF
abundance: NA; d_gene: NA; v_gene: TRBV2; j_gene: TRBJ2-4; len: 15; CDR3nt: TGTGCCAGCAGAAACAGGGAAGCAGCCAAAAACATTCAGTACTTC; CDR3aa: CASRNREAAKNIQYF
abundance: NA; d_gene: NA; v_gene: TRBV30; j_gene: TRBJ1-5; len: 13; CDR3nt: TGTGCCTGGAGTATGAGGGACAATCAGCCCCAGCATTTT; CDR3aa: CAWSMRDNQPQHF
abundance: NA; d_gene: TRBD1; v_gene: TRBV29-1; j_gene: TRBJ1-4; len: 13; CDR3nt: TGCAGCGTTCAGGGGGACAGGGGTGAAAAACTGTTTTTT; CDR3aa: CSVQGDRGEKLFF
abundance: NA; d_gene: NA; v_gene: TRBV6-5; j_gene: TRBJ1-2; len: 15; CDR3nt: TGTGCCAGCAGTTACTCTCTTTTAGCTAACTATGGCTACACCTTC; CDR3aa: CASSYSLLANYGYTF
abundance: NA; d_gene: NA; v_gene: TRBV19; j_gene: TRBJ2-2; len: 15; CDR3nt: TGTGCCAGTAGTATAGCCGAGGGTAGCACCGGGGAGCTGTTTTTT; CDR3aa: CASSIAEGSTGELFF
abundance: NA; d_gene: NA; v_gene: TRBV11-2; j_gene: TRBJ1-1; len: 14; CDR3nt: TGTGCCAGCAGCTTGCGCAGAATGAACACTGAAGCTTTCTTT; CDR3aa: CASSLRRMNTEAFF
abundance: NA; d_gene: TRBD2; v_gene: TRBV4-1; j_gene: TRBJ2-3; len: 19; CDR3nt: TGCGCCAGCAGCCATCTCCCTTCCGCCGGGCGGGGGGGCACAGATACGCAGTATTTT; CDR3aa: CASSHLPSAGRGGTDTQYF
abundance: NA; d_gene: NA; v_gene: TRBV4-2; j_gene: TRBJ1-2; len: 16; CDR3nt: TGTGCCAGCAGCCAAGGTTGGGGTGGGGGCGACTATGGCTACACCTTC; CDR3aa: CASSQGWGGGDYGYTF
abundance: NA; d_gene: NA; v_gene: TRBV11-2; j_gene: TRBJ2-2; len: 15; CDR3nt: TGTGCCAGCAGCTCTTGGACAGTAACCACCGGGGAGCTGTTTTTT; CDR3aa: CASSSWTVTTGELFF
abundance: NA; d_gene: NA; v_gene: TRBV7-3; j_gene: TRBJ2-3; len: 14; CDR3nt: TGTGCCAGCAGCGTCAATCAAGGCCCGGGTACGCAGTATTTT; CDR3aa: CASSVNQGPGTQYF
abundance: once; d_gene: NA; v_gene: TRBV7-2; j_gene: TRBJ1-1; len: 13; CDR3nt: TGTGCCAGCAGTTTCGAGAGGACCGTTGAAGCTTTCTTT; CDR3aa: CASSFERTVEAFF
abundance: NA; d_gene: NA; v_gene: TRBV7-2; j_gene: TRBJ2-1; len: 15; CDR3nt: TGTGCCAGCAGTCCATACCTACTAGATTCGCATGAGCAGTTCTTC; CDR3aa: CASSPYLLDSHEQFF
abundance: NA; d_gene: NA; v_gene: TRBV9; j_gene: TRBJ1-2; len: 15; CDR3nt: TGTGCCAGCAGCGAAGATCCAGGGGTGTTAGGTGGCTACACCTTC; CDR3aa: CASSEDPGVLGGYTF
abundance: NA; d_gene: NA; v_gene: TRBV24-1; j_gene: TRBJ1-4; len: 14; CDR3nt: TGTGCCCCCCCAGGTAAAGGGCAACGGGAAAAACTGTTTTTT; CDR3aa: CAPPGKGQREKLFF
abundance: NA; d_gene: NA; v_gene: TRBV3-1/TRBV3-2; j_gene: TRBJ1-3; len: 13; CDR3nt: TGTGCCAGCAGCCAATGGAATGGAAACACCATATATTTT; CDR3aa: CASSQWNGNTIYF
abundance: NA; d_gene: NA; v_gene: TRBV5-5; j_gene: TRBJ1-3; len: 15; CDR3nt: TGTGCCAGCAGCTTGAGCGGGGCCTCTGGAAACACCATATATTTT; CDR3aa: CASSLSGASGNTIYF
abundance: NA; d_gene: TRBD2; v_gene: TRBV5-1; j_gene: TRBJ2-5; len: 17; CDR3nt: TGCGCCAGCAGCCCCGGACTAGCGGGGGGGCGGAAAGAGACCCAGTACTTC; CDR3aa: CASSPGLAGGRKETQYF
abundance: NA; d_gene: NA; v_gene: TRBV5-5; j_gene: TRBJ1-5; len: 18; CDR3nt: TGTGCCAGCAGCCTACTTCCGGGACACCTTATGGGGTATCAGCCCCAGCATTTT; CDR3aa: CASSLLPGHLMGYQPQHF
abundance: NA; d_gene: NA; v_gene: TRBV5-6; j_gene: TRBJ1-3; len: 14; CDR3nt: TGTGCCAGCATGCGGCGGTTCTCTGGAAACACCATATATTTT; CDR3aa: CASMRRFSGNTIYF
abundance: NA; d_gene: NA; v_gene: TRBV3-1/TRBV3-2; j_gene: TRBJ1-1; len: 14; CDR3nt: TGTGCCAGCACCCGAACGGACAGGAACACTGAAGCTTTCTTT; CDR3aa: CASTRTDRNTEAFF
abundance: NA; d_gene: NA; v_gene: TRBV7-9; j_gene: TRBJ2-5; len: 15; CDR3nt: TGTGCCAGCAGCTTACTGAGGGGGTACCAAGAGACCCAGTACTTC; CDR3aa: CASSLLRGYQETQYF
abundance: NA; d_gene: TRBD1; v_gene: TRBV27; j_gene: TRBJ1-1; len: 14; CDR3nt: TGTGCCAGCAGGGAGGGACAGGGGACTACTGAAGCTTTCTTT; CDR3aa: CASREGQGTTEAFF
abundance: NA; d_gene: NA; v_gene: TRBV6-1; j_gene: TRBJ1-1; len: 13; CDR3nt: TGTGCCAGCAGTGAAGCGCTGGGATCCAGGGCTTTCTTT; CDR3aa: CASSEALGSRAFF
abundance: NA; d_gene: NA; v_gene: TRBV20-1; j_gene: TRBJ2-5; len: 15; CDR3nt: TGCAGTGCTAGTGGGGGGGCCGAGGGCCAAGAGACCCAGTACTTC; CDR3aa: CSASGGAEGQETQYF